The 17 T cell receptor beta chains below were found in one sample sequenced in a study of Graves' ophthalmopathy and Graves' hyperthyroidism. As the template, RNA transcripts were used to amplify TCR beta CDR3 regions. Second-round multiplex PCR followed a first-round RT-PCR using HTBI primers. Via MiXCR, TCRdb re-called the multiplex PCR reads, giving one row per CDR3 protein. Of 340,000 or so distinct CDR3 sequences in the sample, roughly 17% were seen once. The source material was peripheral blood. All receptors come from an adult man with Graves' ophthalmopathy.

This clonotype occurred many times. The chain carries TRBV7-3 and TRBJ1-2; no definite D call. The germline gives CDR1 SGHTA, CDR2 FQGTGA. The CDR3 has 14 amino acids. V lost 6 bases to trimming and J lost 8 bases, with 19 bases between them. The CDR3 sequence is CASSQDGTSRGYTF. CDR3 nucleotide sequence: TGTGCCAGCAGTCAAGACGGAACGTCGCGGGGCTACACCTTC.

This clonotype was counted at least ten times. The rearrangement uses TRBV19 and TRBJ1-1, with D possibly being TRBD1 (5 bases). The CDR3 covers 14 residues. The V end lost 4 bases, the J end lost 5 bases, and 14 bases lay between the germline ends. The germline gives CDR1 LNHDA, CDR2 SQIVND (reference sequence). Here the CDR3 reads CASSTNLGETEAFF. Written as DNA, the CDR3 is TGTGCCAGTAGTACCAATTTGGGGGAGACTGAAGCTTTCTTT.

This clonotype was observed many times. The CDR3 bases are TGCAGCGTTGATCGGGGGCTGGGAAACACCGGGGAGCTGTTTTTT. It encodes CSVDRGLGNTGELFF. The gene calls are TRBV29-1 and TRBJ2-2; D could derive from TRBD1 or TRBD2 (6 bases each). The CDR3 has 15 amino acids. V was shortened by 3 bases and J by 2 bases, with 13 bases between the two germline ends. Per the germline V gene, CDR1 is SQVTM and CDR2 is ANQGSEA.

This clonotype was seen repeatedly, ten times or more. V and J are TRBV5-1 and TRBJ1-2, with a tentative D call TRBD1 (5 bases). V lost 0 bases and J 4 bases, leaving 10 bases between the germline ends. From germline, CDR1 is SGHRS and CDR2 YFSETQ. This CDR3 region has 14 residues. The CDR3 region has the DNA TGCGCCAGCAGCTTGGGACAGCCTGGCTATGGCTACACCTTC. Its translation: CASSLGQPGYGYTF.

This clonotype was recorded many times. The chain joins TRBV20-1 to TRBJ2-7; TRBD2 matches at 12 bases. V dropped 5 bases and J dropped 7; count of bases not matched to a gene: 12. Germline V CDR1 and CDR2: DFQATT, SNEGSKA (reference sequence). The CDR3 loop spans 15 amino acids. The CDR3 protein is CSAGNRLAGVGEQYF. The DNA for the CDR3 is TGCAGTGCTGGAAACCGACTAGCGGGGGTGGGGGAGCAGTACTTC.

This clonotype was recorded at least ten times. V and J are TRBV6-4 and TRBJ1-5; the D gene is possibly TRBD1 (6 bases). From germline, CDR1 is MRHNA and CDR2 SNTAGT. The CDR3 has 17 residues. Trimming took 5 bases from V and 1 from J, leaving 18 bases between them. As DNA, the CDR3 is TGTGCCAGCAGTCCCAGGAAGGGGGGGGGGAGCAATCAGCCCCAGCATTTT. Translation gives CASSPRKGGGSNQPQHF.

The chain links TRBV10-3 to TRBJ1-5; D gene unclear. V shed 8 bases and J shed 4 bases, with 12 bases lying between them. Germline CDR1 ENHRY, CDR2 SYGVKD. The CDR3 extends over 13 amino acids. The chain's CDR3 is CAIRGWENQPQHF. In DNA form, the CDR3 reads TGTGCCATCCGTGGTTGGGAGAATCAGCCCCAGCATTTT.

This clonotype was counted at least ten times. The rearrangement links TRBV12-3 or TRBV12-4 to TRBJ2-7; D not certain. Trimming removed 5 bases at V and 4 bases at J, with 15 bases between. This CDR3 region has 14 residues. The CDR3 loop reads CASSPQRSIYEQYF. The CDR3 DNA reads TGTGCCAGCAGTCCACAGCGTTCCATTTACGAGCAGTACTTC.

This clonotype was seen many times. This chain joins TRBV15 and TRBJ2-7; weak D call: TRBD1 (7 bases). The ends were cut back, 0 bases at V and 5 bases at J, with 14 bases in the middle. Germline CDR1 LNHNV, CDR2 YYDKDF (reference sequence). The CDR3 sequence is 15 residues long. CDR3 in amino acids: CATSRDHQGEDEQYF. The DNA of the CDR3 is TGTGCCACCAGCAGAGATCATCAGGGGGAGGACGAGCAGTACTTC.

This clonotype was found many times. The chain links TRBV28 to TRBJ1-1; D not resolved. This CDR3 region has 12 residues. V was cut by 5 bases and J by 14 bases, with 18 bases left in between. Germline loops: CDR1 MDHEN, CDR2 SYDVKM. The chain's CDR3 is CASSTYRTWGFF. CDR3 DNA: TGTGCCAGCAGTACCTACCGTACCTGGGGATTCTTT.

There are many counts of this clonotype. The CDR3 coding sequence is TGCAGTGCTCAGGGGACTAGCGGCGACAAGTACTTC. Translating it yields CSAQGTSGDKYF. This chain joins TRBV20-1 and TRBJ2-5, with 11 bases that match TRBD2. With 5 bases clipped from V and 12 bases from J, the junction kept 8 bases outside the gene matches. The CDR3 contains 12 residues. Germline lookup yields CDR1 DFQATT and CDR2 SNEGSKA (reference sequence).

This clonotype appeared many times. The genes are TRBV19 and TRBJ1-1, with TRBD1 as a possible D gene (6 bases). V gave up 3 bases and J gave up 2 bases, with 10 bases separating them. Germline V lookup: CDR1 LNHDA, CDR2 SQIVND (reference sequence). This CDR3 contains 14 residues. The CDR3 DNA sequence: TGTGCCAGTAGTATGGGGGGCGGCAACACTGAAGCTTTCTTT. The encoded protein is CASSMGGGNTEAFF.

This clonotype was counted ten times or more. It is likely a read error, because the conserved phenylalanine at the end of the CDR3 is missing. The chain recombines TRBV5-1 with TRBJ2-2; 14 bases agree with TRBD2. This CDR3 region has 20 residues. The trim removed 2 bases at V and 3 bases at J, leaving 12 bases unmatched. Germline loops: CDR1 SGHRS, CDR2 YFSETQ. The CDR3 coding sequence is TGCGCCAGCAGCTTACACACGGCGACTAGCGGGAGGGCCCACACCGGGGAGCTGTTTTCT. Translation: CASSLHTATSGRAHTGELFS.

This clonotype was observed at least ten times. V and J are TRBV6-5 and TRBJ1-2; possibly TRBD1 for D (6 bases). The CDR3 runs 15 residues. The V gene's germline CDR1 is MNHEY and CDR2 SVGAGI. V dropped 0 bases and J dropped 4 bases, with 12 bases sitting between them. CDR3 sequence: CASSYSSGVSYGYTF. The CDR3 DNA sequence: TGTGCCAGCAGTTACTCGTCAGGGGTGAGCTATGGCTACACCTTC.

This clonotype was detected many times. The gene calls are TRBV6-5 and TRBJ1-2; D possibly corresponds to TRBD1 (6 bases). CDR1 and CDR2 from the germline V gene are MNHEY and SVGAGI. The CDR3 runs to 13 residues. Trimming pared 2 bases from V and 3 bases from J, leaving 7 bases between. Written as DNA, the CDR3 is TGTGCCAGCAGTTACGCAGGGGACTATGGCTACACCTTC. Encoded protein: CASSYAGDYGYTF.

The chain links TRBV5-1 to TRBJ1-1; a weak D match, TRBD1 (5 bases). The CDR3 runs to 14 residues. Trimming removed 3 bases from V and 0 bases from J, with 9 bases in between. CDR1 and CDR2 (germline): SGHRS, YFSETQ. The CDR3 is CASSSGLLNTEAFF. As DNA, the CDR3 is TGCGCCAGCAGCTCGGGACTTCTGAACACTGAAGCTTTCTTT.

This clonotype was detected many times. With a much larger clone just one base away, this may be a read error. The DNA of the CDR3 is TGCAGTGTTAGACTGCAGGGAGGGTCCTACGAGCAGTACTTC. Translated, it gives CSVRLQGGSYEQYF. The chain recombines TRBV20-1 with TRBJ2-7, with 7 bases matching TRBD2. Germline assignment: CDR1 DFQATT and CDR2 SNEGSKA (reference sequence). The CDR3 totals 14 residues.